These T cell receptor beta chains were read from a single sample in a study of low-dose radiotherapy and immunotherapy resistance in tumors. TCRdb re-derived calls from the reads in MiXCR, one entry per CDR3 protein. Of around 100,000 distinct CDR3 sequences in the sample, about 20% are singletons; the top ten hold around 13%. The sequencing used PBMCs, collected after low-dose radiotherapy plus immunotherapy. The receptor set was obtained from a female donor with ovarian cancer. CDR3s include the opening cysteine and the closing phenylalanine or tryptophan. The order of the fields is clone size, D gene, J gene, V gene, CDR3 DNA, CDR3 protein. D genes are given only for firm matches. The size field is filled for only some rows; it gives once, few, many or a size class.

many,TRBD1,TRBJ1-2,TRBV15,TGTGCCACCAGTTTCGCCGGGACAGGGGGCTATGGCTACACCTTC,CATSFAGTGGYGYTF
many,TRBD2,TRBJ2-7,TRBV12-3/TRBV12-4,TGTGCCAGCAGCACTAGCGGAAAAAGCTCCTACGAGCAGTACTTC,CASSTSGKSSYEQYF
NA,TRBD1,TRBJ1-6,TRBV20-1,TGCAGTGCTAGAGAGGGGACAGCTTATTCACCCCTCCACTTT,CSAREGTAYSPLHF
many,NA,TRBJ2-7,TRBV11-2,TGTGCCAGCAGCAGACTACAGGGTTCCTACGAGCAGTACTTC,CASSRLQGSYEQYF
many,NA,TRBJ2-7,TRBV6-2/TRBV6-3,TGTGCCAGCACTTTACCGACGAGCTCCTACGAGCAGTACTTC,CASTLPTSSYEQYF
once,TRBD2,TRBJ2-1,TRBV28,TGTGCCAGCAATGGAGCGGGAGCCCACAATGAGCAGTTCTTC,CASNGAGAHNEQFF
many,NA,TRBJ2-1,TRBV4-1,TGCGCCAGCAGCCAAGGTTTGCGTGTGAATACCTACAATGAGCAGTTCTTC,CASSQGLRVNTYNEQFF
NA,TRBD1,TRBJ2-2,TRBV25-1,TGTGCCAGCAGTGACGCGACAGGGGCGAACACCGGGGAGCTGTTTTTT,CASSDATGANTGELFF
many,TRBD1,TRBJ1-1,TRBV6-1,TGTGCCAGCAGTGAGACAGGGGACACTGAAGCTTTCTTT,CASSETGDTEAFF
many,NA,TRBJ2-7,TRBV20-1,TGCAGTGCTAATGGGGGTTGGTACACCTACGAGCAGTACTTC,CSANGGWYTYEQYF
many,NA,TRBJ2-2,TRBV19,TGTGCCAGTAGTATCCCCGCTCGGCGGAAACCCGGGGGGGAGCTGTTTTTT,CASSIPARRKPGGELFF
many,NA,TRBJ2-5,TRBV6-2/TRBV6-3,TGTGCCAGCAGCTCGGCTGTGCAGATACAAGAGACCCAGTACTTC,CASSSAVQIQETQYF
NA,NA,TRBJ2-1,TRBV28,TGTGCCAGCAGTCCGGGGCAGTTAAATGAGCAGTTCTTC,CASSPGQLNEQFF
many,NA,TRBJ2-7,TRBV7-6,TGTGCCAGCGGGTTGAAAGGGAACTACGAGCAGTACTTC,CASGLKGNYEQYF
NA,NA,TRBJ2-1,TRBV20-1,TGCAGCGCAGTCGGGACGGAGGGTGAGCAGTTCTTC,CSAVGTEGEQFF
NA,NA,TRBJ2-1,TRBV6-2/TRBV6-3,TGTGCCAGCAGCCAGAGCCTTTACAATGAGCAGTTCTTC,CASSQSLYNEQFF
many,NA,TRBJ2-7,TRBV5-3,TGTGCCAGCAGCTTGGCTGGGTTGTACGAGCAGTACTTC,CASSLAGLYEQYF
many,TRBD2,TRBJ2-3,TRBV20-1,TGCAGTGCTAGGGGTTTGAGAACTAGCGGATTCACAGATACGCAGTATTTT,CSARGLRTSGFTDTQYF